A single sample gave rise to the 16 T cell receptor beta chains below, sequenced in a study of human T cells and chemical hapten exposure. TCRdb re-analysed the RACE reads in MiXCR, keeping a single row per CDR3 protein. The repertoire has around 110,000 distinct CDR3 sequences, around 10% of them found once; the top ten carry approximately 2.5%. Specified time point: patch test 3, about 24 weeks after DPC sensitization. The treatment denotes: therapeutic diphenylcyclopropenone sensitization with weekly scalp DPC. The sequencing here drew on whole blood, taken in connection with sensitization to the hapten diphenylcyclopropenone (DPC). The receptors were sampled from a woman aged 50 to 60 with alopecia areata. Some clones in this sample may be carry-over from other donors' samples.

This clonotype was observed a few times. The V gene is TRBV12-3 or TRBV12-4, the J gene TRBJ1-6; no clear D gene. The germline V and J ends were trimmed by 2 bases and 7 bases, with 9 bases remaining between them. The CDR3 covers 14 residues. The CDR3 is CASSLNRFNSPLHF. CDR3 nucleotide sequence: TGTGCCAGCAGTTTAAACAGATTCAATTCACCCCTCCACTTT.

This clonotype has at least ten counts. The chain links TRBV5-5 to TRBJ2-5, with 8 bases identical to TRBD1. CDR3 length: 14 amino acids. The germline gives CDR1 SGHKS, CDR2 YYEKEE (reference sequence). The V gene end was trimmed by 4 bases and the J gene end by 6 bases; junction bases not matched to a gene: 8. CDR3 region: CASSPPQGAKTQYF. The DNA for the CDR3 is TGTGCCAGCAGCCCCCCCCAGGGGGCTAAGACCCAGTACTTC.

This clonotype was counted between two and nine times. V gene TRBV7-2 combines with J gene TRBJ1-2; no definite D call. V lost 1 base to trimming and J lost 0 bases, with 12 bases between them. Germline V gene sequence: CDR1 SGHTA, CDR2 FQGNSA. CDR3 length: 16 amino acids. CDR3 sequence (DNA): TGTGCCAGCAGCTTAGTCGAGACGCGCACTAACTATGGCTACACCTTC. Translating gives CASSLVETRTNYGYTF. The full variable domain, rest sourced from reference TRBV7-2 and TRBJ1-2, is GAGVSQSPSNKVTEKGKDVELRCDPISGHTALYWYRQSLGQGLEFLIYFQGNSAPDKSGLPSDRFSAERTGGSVSTLTIQRTQQEDSAVYLCASSLVETRTNYGYTFGSGTRLTVV.

This clonotype was detected ten times or more. The rearrangement uses TRBV20-1 and TRBJ2-3; tentative D call: TRBD1 (5 bases). The CDR3 has 11 amino acids. Germline assignment: CDR1 DFQATT and CDR2 SNEGSKA (reference sequence). Deletions cut 6 bases from V and 9 bases from J, with 13 bases between. CDR3 residues: CSATDVDTQYF. CDR3 in DNA: TGCAGTGCGACAGATGTAGACACGCAGTATTTT.

This clonotype was seen repeatedly, ten times or more. The rearrangement links TRBV2 to TRBJ2-1; D not resolved. This CDR3 region has 11 residues. Trimming removed 2 bases from V and 6 bases from J, with 2 bases in between. Germline loops: CDR1 SNHLY, CDR2 FYNNEI. The CDR3 DNA reads as TGTGCCAGCAGTGAAAGCAATGAGCAGTTCTTC. As protein: CASSESNEQFF.

This clonotype has at least ten counts. V usage is TRBV3-1 and J usage is TRBJ2-1; D uncertain. The CDR3 has 13 residues. Per germline, CDR1 LGHDT and CDR2 YNNKEL (reference sequence). V was cut by 0 bases and J by 9 bases, with 9 bases left in between. In DNA, the CDR3 is TGTGCCAGCAGCCAAGATGTGGCTGCTGAGCAGTTCTTC. Its protein is CASSQDVAAEQFF.

The CDR3 nucleotides read TGCAGCGTTGAAAGAGCGGGAGTTGATAATGAGCAGTTCTTC. Protein: CSVERAGVDNEQFF. The J gene is TRBJ2-1, the V gene TRBV29-1, with TRBD2 matching over 8 bases. The CDR3 sequence is 14 residues long. CDR1 is SQVTM and CDR2 is ANQGSEA in the germline V gene. The V and J ends lost 2 bases and 7 bases, in that order; junction bases with no gene match: 7.

The CDR3 DNA sequence: TGTGCCTGGAGGGGGCGTTCGGACACTGAAGCTTTCTTT. Translating gives CAWRGRSDTEAFF. The chain employs TRBV30 and TRBJ1-1; weak D call: TRBD1 (5 bases). V was clipped by 3 bases and J by 3 bases, with 11 bases between them. The germline V gene encodes CDR1 GTSNPN and CDR2 SVGIG (reference sequence). The CDR3 runs 13 residues.

The chain has TRBV12-3 or TRBV12-4 and TRBJ1-3; D not resolved. The CDR3 is made up of 14 amino acids. The germline V and J ends were trimmed by 10 bases and 2 bases, with 15 bases remaining between them. DNA for the CDR3: TGTGCCATCGGTAAAACGGTGACTGGAAACACCATATATTTT. Translating gives CAIGKTVTGNTIYF.

J is TRBJ1-1 and V is TRBV2; possible D gene TRBD1, 6 bases. V gave up 10 bases and J gave up 4 bases, with 16 bases separating them. The CDR3 covers 13 residues. Germline V lookup: CDR1 SNHLY, CDR2 FYNNEI. The CDR3 DNA is TGTGCCACGTCCCAGGGGCAGGGCACTGAAGCTTTCTTT. The encoded protein is CATSQGQGTEAFF.

This clonotype has at least ten counts. The chain combines TRBV29-1 with TRBJ1-3; no clear D. Trimming removed 3 bases from V and 1 base from J, with 10 bases in between. The CDR3 runs 14 residues. The germline V gene has CDR1 SQVTM and CDR2 ANQGSEA. The CDR3 sequence is CSVDSAGSGNTIYF. The CDR3 DNA reads as TGCAGCGTTGATTCAGCTGGTTCTGGAAACACCATATATTTT.

The rearrangement uses TRBV7-2 and TRBJ2-5; 11 nucleotides line up with TRBD2. Germline V gene lookup returns CDR1 SGHTA and CDR2 FQGNSA. After removal of 3 bases from V and 1 base from J, the junction contained 7 bases not matched to a gene. This CDR3 is built from 17 residues. CDR3 loop: CASSFRPLAGVQETQYF. CDR3 nucleotides: TGTGCCAGCAGCTTCCGCCCACTAGCGGGGGTCCAAGAGACCCAGTACTTC. Based on the CDR3 plus reference TRBV7-2 and TRBJ2-5, the full variable domain is GAGVSQSPSNKVTEKGKDVELRCDPISGHTALYWYRQSLGQGLEFLIYFQGNSAPDKSGLPSDRFSAERTGGSVSTLTIQRTQQEDSAVYLCASSFRPLAGVQETQYFGPGTRLLVL.

J is TRBJ2-3 and V is TRBV27; maybe TRBD1 (6 bases). V was trimmed by 4 bases and J by 5 bases, leaving 13 bases between them. CDR3 length: 14 residues. CDR1 is MNHEY and CDR2 is SMNVEV in the germline V gene (reference sequence). CDR3 residues: CASSYQGTGDTQYF. The CDR3, as DNA: TGTGCCAGCAGTTATCAGGGGACGGGAGATACGCAGTATTTT.

This chain connects TRBV4-2 to TRBJ1-1, with D perhaps matching TRBD1 (6 bases). V was trimmed by 0 bases and J by 3 bases, leaving 11 bases between them. CDR3 length: 15 amino acids. Germline V gene lookup returns CDR1 LGHNA and CDR2 YNFKEQ. CDR3: CASSQEPGADTEAFF. Written as DNA, the CDR3 is TGTGCCAGCAGCCAAGAACCGGGGGCGGACACTGAAGCTTTCTTT.

This clonotype was observed a few times. The CDR3 sequence is CASSPGPPIGYTF. In DNA form, the CDR3 reads TGTGCCAGCAGCCCAGGACCGCCTATTGGCTACACCTTC. J is TRBJ1-2 and V is TRBV7-9; D not certain. Trimming stripped 5 bases from V and 7 bases from J, with 14 bases between. CDR1 is SEHNR, CDR2 FQNEAQ, per germline (reference sequence). The CDR3 contains 13 residues.

This clonotype has at least ten counts. The chain is built from TRBV5-6 and TRBJ2-1; 10 bases fit TRBD2. The V segment lost 2 bases and the J segment 9 bases; nucleotides outside the gene matches: 2. The CDR3 runs to 13 residues. The V gene's germline CDR1 is SGHDT and CDR2 YYEEEE. CDR3 residues: CASSFLAGAEQFF. DNA for the CDR3: TGTGCCAGCAGCTTTCTAGCGGGAGCTGAGCAGTTCTTC.